The clone carrying this T cell receptor beta chain was seen more than once but under ten times. This sample was included in a study of blood T cell repertoires in COVID-19. Study-level background: The United States, Italy and Spain supplied acute and convalescent COVID-19 samples. The analysed material was cDNA or gDNA that came from T cells, B-cell-depleted T cells, or PBMCs.

This CDR3 comprises 19 residues. Germline V gives CDR1 SGHTA, CDR2 FQGNSA. V was trimmed by 4 bases and J by 0 bases, leaving 19 bases between them. This table comes from immunoSEQ multiplex PCR, and its TCRdb copy is limited to in-frame clones, with some not included. The sample yields 70,000 to 85,000 clones, 80% to 90% seen once. The origin of this receptor is an elderly man with active or convalescent COVID-19. What was sequenced was peripheral blood. J is TRBJ2-6 and V is TRBV7-2; possibly TRBD2 for D (7 bases). In nucleotides, the CDR3 is TGTGCCAGCAGCTGGGGGCCTTTTGCGGGGGACTCTGGGGCCAACGTCCTGACTTTC. Amino acids: CASSWGPFAGDSGANVLTF.